Reported below is one TCR beta chain. Its antigen is not known. This sample stems from a study of cytomegalovirus exposure and HLA in healthy donors. Broader study findings: Roughly uniform sequencing depth across donors was assumed, possibly incorrectly. There were reportedly fewer N-insertions in an Asian-associated ancestry cluster than the approximately 640-donor mean, in a later analysis.

The study ran its PCR with 60 Vbeta and 13 Jbeta primers. Data came from immunoSEQ multiplex PCR; TCRdb stores just in-frame clones and leaves some out. The repertoire consists of about 89,000 clones, with around two thirds occurring once and the leading ten covering 1.5% to 2%. The sequencing input was PBMCs. The sequence was obtained from a male donor in good health and CMV-seronegative.

DNA for the CDR3: TGTGCCAGCAATTCCGGGACAGGGGCAAACAATGAGCAGTTCTTC. Residues: CASNSGTGANNEQFF. The chain joins TRBV28 to TRBJ2-1, with 10 bases that match TRBD1. V shed 7 bases, J shed 5 bases, and the junction held 8 bases outside the gene matches. CDR3 length: 15 amino acids. From germline, CDR1 is MDHEN and CDR2 SYDVKM.